This T cell receptor beta chain is from a study of blood T cell repertoires in COVID-19. V was pared by 4 bases and J by 3 bases, with 1 base of the junction left unmatched. Germline V lookup: CDR1 SEHNR, CDR2 FQNEAQ (reference sequence). The CDR3 covers 14 residues. Only in-frame clones appear in the TCRdb table, and some are missing; sequencing was by immunoSEQ multiplex PCR. The sample gives 23,000 or so clones, around 86% of which show up once; roughly 8% is in the top ten. Material for sequencing was peripheral blood. The receptor's source is a man between 50 and 59 years old with active COVID-19. The J gene is TRBJ2-2, the V gene TRBV7-9; TRBD2 matches 8 bases. The CDR3 region has the DNA TGTGCCAGCAGCTCTAGCGGGTACACCGGGGAGCTGTTTTTT. Amino acids: CASSSSGYTGELFF.